The clone carrying this TCR beta chain was recorded at least ten times. Its cognate antigen is unknown. The data were obtained in a study of neurological immune-mediated disorders. The cDNA was generated by 5'RACE with 10-nucleotide random UMIs. TCRdb processed the 5' RACE reads anew with MiXCR; each CDR3 protein has one entry. The sample contains 50,000 to 55,000 distinct CDR3 sequences, 10% of which appear only once. Study-wide results and caveats: None of the CDR3 amino acid sequences of expanded clones were shared across subjects, and this suggested private repertoires in all groups. Patients with HTLV-1-associated myelopathy showed the most TCR clonal expansion. Those with multiple sclerosis showed the least, falling below healthy controls.

Germline CDR1 SEHNR, CDR2 FQNEAQ (reference sequence). The CDR3 contains 11 residues. V was cut by 2 bases and J by 7 bases, with 5 bases left in between. Sequences were obtained from PBMCs. The sequence came from a man aged 70 or older with HTLV-1-associated myelopathy (HAM/TSP). The gene calls are TRBV7-9 and TRBJ1-2; tentatively, D is TRBD1 (5 bases). The CDR3 DNA is TGTGCCAGCAGCTTACAGGGTGGCTACACCTTC. Its protein is CASSLQGGYTF. The full variable domain, rest sourced from reference TRBV7-9 and TRBJ1-2, is DTGVSQNPRHKITKRGQNVTFRCDPISEHNRLYWYRQTLGQGPEFLTYFQNEAQLEKSRLLSDRFSAERPKGSFSTLEIQRTEQGDSAMYLCASSLQGGYTFGSGTRLTVV.